The 24 T cell receptor beta chains given below trace back to one sample, sequenced in a study of CD8+CD57+ T cells in acquired aplastic anemia. The study profiled TCR beta VDJ and CDR3 using genomic DNA as template. TCRdb fed the reads into MiXCR, producing one record per CDR3 protein. Of 190,000 or so distinct CDR3 sequences detected, about half appear once; the ten largest clones hold about 1.8%. Sequenced patients had shown CD8+CD57+ cell expansion by flow cytometry. Sequenced input: sorted CD4+, CD8+, or CD8+CD57+ T cells (not recorded which) from PBMCs. The receptors were gathered from a human donor with aplastic anemia.

This rearrangement joins TRBV24-1 to TRBJ1-5; 7 bases are shared with TRBD1. This CDR3 contains 16 residues. The junction had 10 bases not matched to a gene; V was cut back by 4 bases and J by 5 bases. Germline V gives CDR1 KGHDR, CDR2 SFDVKD. The CDR3 coding sequence is TGTGCCACCAGTGACCCAACCGGGACAGAAGATCAGCCCCAGCATTTT. It specifies CATSDPTGTEDQPQHF.

As regards this clonotype: A junction boundary mismatches the germline segment, possibly from a read error. The V and J genes are TRBV19 and TRBJ2-5; D remains unclear. CDR1 LNHDA and CDR2 SQIVND come from the germline V gene (reference sequence). CDR3 length: 12 amino acids. The CDR3 sequence: CASSVDQETQHF. The CDR3 DNA sequence: TGTGCCAGTAGTGTTGACCAAGAGACCCAGCACTTC.

This clonotype was found many times. The chain employs TRBV7-8 and TRBJ2-2; 14 bases are shared with TRBD2. V was pared by 5 bases and J by 6 bases, with 5 bases of the junction left unmatched. The length of the CDR3 is 16 residues. Germline assignment: CDR1 SGHVS and CDR2 FQNEAQ. The CDR3 region is CASSHGLAGGPGELFF. Written as DNA, the CDR3 is TGTGCCAGCAGCCATGGACTAGCGGGAGGTCCCGGGGAGCTGTTTTTT.

The V call is TRBV15, the J call TRBJ2-7, with D possibly matching TRBD2 (5 bases). Germline V gives CDR1 LNHNV, CDR2 YYDKDF (reference sequence). CDR3 length: 14 amino acids. The V and J ends lost 2 bases and 6 bases respectively, with 14 bases between them. The CDR3 DNA sequence: TGTGCCACCAGCAGACACCACCGGGAAACCGAGCAGTACTTC. Encoded protein: CATSRHHRETEQYF.

In its sample, this clonotype was seen many times. V and J are TRBV5-1 and TRBJ1-2; 7 nucleotides match TRBD1. Germline V gene lookup returns CDR1 SGHRS and CDR2 YFSETQ. V dropped 4 bases and J dropped 3; count of bases not matched to a gene: 6. The CDR3 extends over 14 amino acids. Here the CDR3 reads CASSTGTADYGYTF. DNA of the CDR3: TGCGCCAGCAGCACAGGGACAGCGGACTATGGCTACACCTTC.

This clonotype occurred many times. The J gene is TRBJ2-1, the V gene TRBV7-2; 7 nucleotides agree with TRBD2. J lost 9 bases, V lost 5 bases, and 4 bases had no gene match. The CDR3 spans 12 residues. Germline V gene data show CDR1 as SGHTA and CDR2 as FQGNSA. CDR3 bases: TGTGCCAGCAGCCGGTCGGGGGGTGAGCAGTTCTTC. It specifies CASSRSGGEQFF.

This clonotype is classed as medium-sized. J is TRBJ2-3 and V is TRBV24-1; D not resolved. V dropped 5 bases and J dropped 0 bases, with 8 bases sitting between them. Germline lookup yields CDR1 KGHDR and CDR2 SFDVKD. The CDR3 is made up of 14 amino acids. In nucleotides, the CDR3 is TGTGCCACCAGTGGGTCGGGTAGCACAGATACGCAGTATTTT. Translating gives CATSGSGSTDTQYF.

The V call is TRBV20-1, the J call TRBJ1-2, with D perhaps TRBD1 (5 bases). Germline V gene lookup returns CDR1 DFQATT and CDR2 SNEGSKA (reference sequence). Between the trimmed V and J ends, which lost 3 bases and 4 bases, there was a span of 12 bases. This CDR3 has 13 amino acids. CDR3 sequence: CSASPGRAYGYTF. The CDR3 DNA reads as TGCAGTGCTAGCCCGGGACGGGCCTATGGCTACACCTTC.

V gene TRBV2 combines with J gene TRBJ2-1, with 7 bases aligning to TRBD1. This CDR3 is 16 amino acids long. Germline values: CDR1 SNHLY, CDR2 FYNNEI. V lost 6 bases, J lost 3 bases, and 11 bases stayed unmatched. The CDR3 DNA sequence: TGTGCCAGCAGAGATCCGGGACAGCCAAGCTACAATGAGCAGTTCTTC. It encodes CASRDPGQPSYNEQFF.

This clonotype was found once. The J gene is TRBJ2-7, the V gene TRBV15, with unresolved D. The V gene's germline CDR1 is LNHNV and CDR2 YYDKDF (reference sequence). The CDR3 has 12 residues. The CDR3 is CARANTRSEQYF. CDR3 coding DNA: TGTGCTAGGGCCAACACCCGCAGCGAGCAGTACTTC.

This clonotype was detected only once. This chain uses TRBV10-2 with TRBJ2-1; the match to TRBD2 covers 7 bases. Trimming at V came to 8 bases and at J to 9 bases, leaving 1 base not matched to a gene. The CDR3 sequence is 10 residues long. Germline assignment: CDR1 WSHSY and CDR2 SAAADI. CDR3: CASCGGEQFF. CDR3 in DNA: TGCGCCAGCTGCGGGGGTGAGCAGTTCTTC.

This clonotype was counted ten times or more. The rearrangement uses TRBV14 and TRBJ2-5, with 13 bases identical to TRBD2. J gave up 5 bases and V 4 bases, and 7 bases lay outside the gene matches. Germline V gene sequence: CDR1 SGHDN, CDR2 FVKESK. The length of the CDR3 is 16 residues. The CDR3 nucleotides are TGTGCCAGCAGCCGCGGGACTAGCGGGAATTATGAGACCCAGTACTTC. Its translation is CASSRGTSGNYETQYF.

The chain has TRBV19 and TRBJ2-3; 9 bases are shared with TRBD2. This CDR3 is 14 amino acids long. Trimming removed 7 bases from V and 5 bases from J; junction bases left unmatched: 7. The germline CDR1 and CDR2 sequences are LNHDA and SQIVND (reference sequence). CDR3 amino acids: CASTLSGGGDTQYF. Written as DNA, the CDR3 is TGTGCCAGTACTCTTAGCGGGGGAGGAGATACGCAGTATTTT.

This clonotype was seen a few times. The chain carries TRBV24-1 and TRBJ2-7; D may be TRBD1 (5 bases). The CDR3 totals 11 residues. Germline V gene lookup returns CDR1 KGHDR and CDR2 SFDVKD. Trimming took off 12 bases at V and 0 bases at J, with 8 bases between the two ends. The CDR3 region has the DNA TGTGCCGCGACAGCCTCCTACGAGCAGTACTTC. Encoded protein: CAATASYEQYF.

The J gene is TRBJ2-1, the V gene TRBV7-9; 11 positions match TRBD1. Germline CDR1 is SEHNR and CDR2 is FQNEAQ (reference sequence). Germline trimming cut 8 bases from V and 6 bases from J; bases unmatched to any gene: 6. The CDR3 totals 14 residues. The CDR3 sequence: CASGPGTGGNEQFF. In nucleotides, the CDR3 is TGTGCCAGCGGCCCCGGGACAGGGGGCAATGAGCAGTTCTTC.

As to this clonotype: With a much larger clone just one base away, this may be a read error. J is TRBJ1-3 and V is TRBV25-1; no firm D call. This CDR3 comprises 13 residues. Germline V CDR1 and CDR2: MGHDK, SYGVNS. Trimming cost V 4 bases and J 0 bases, with 4 bases left between them. The CDR3 DNA sequence: TGTGCCAGCAGTGTGAACTCTGGAAACACCATATATTTT. It yields the protein CASSVNSGNTIYF.

The chain recombines TRBV5-8 with TRBJ1-1, with no clear D. The V end lost 5 bases, the J end lost 3 bases, and 11 bases lay between the germline ends. The CDR3 totals 13 residues. The germline V gene has CDR1 SGHTS and CDR2 YDEGEE. The CDR3, as DNA: TGTGCCAGCAGATTGATGGGGTACACTGAAGCTTTCTTT. Translating gives CASRLMGYTEAFF.

This chain connects TRBV7-9 to TRBJ1-6; no clear D. The CDR3 has 14 amino acids. Trimming took 6 bases from V and 9 from J, leaving 15 bases between them. The germline gives CDR1 SEHNR, CDR2 FQNEAQ (reference sequence). The CDR3 DNA is TGTGCCAGCAGTTCGCACAGTGGGAGTTCACCCCTCCACTTT. This sequence encodes CASSSHSGSSPLHF.

At least ten counts were recorded for this clonotype. The J gene is TRBJ1-6, the V gene TRBV5-1; 9 nucleotides line up with TRBD1. Germline V CDR1 and CDR2: SGHRS, YFSETQ. The V gene end was trimmed by 4 bases and the J gene end by 7 bases; junction bases not matched to a gene: 6. CDR3 size: 15 residues. The DNA of the CDR3 is TGCGCCAGCAGCACATCCGGGACAGGGAATTCACCCCTCCACTTT. Translating gives CASSTSGTGNSPLHF.

The genes are TRBV3-1 and TRBJ1-4; D not resolved. The CDR3 consists of 18 residues. Germline V lookup: CDR1 LGHDT, CDR2 YNNKEL (reference sequence). The ends were cut back, 3 bases at V and 6 bases at J, with 23 bases in the middle. CDR3 nucleotide sequence: TGTGCCAGCAGCCATCCTTGGGAACCCCGATGGGAGGATGAAAAACTGTTTTTT. It specifies CASSHPWEPRWEDEKLFF. Full variable domain (missing parts from reference TRBV3-1 and TRBJ1-4): DTAVSQTPKYLVTQMGNDKSIKCEQNLGHDTMYWYKQDSKKFLKIMFSYNNKELIINETVPNRFSPKSPDKAHLNLHINSLELGDSAVYFCASSHPWEPRWEDEKLFFGSGTQLSVL.

In regard to this clonotype: A much bigger clone sits one base away, suggesting this may be a read error. As DNA, the CDR3 is TGTGCCAGCAGAACCACAGCGTGGGCCACTGAAGCTTTCTTT. Translating gives CASRTTAWATEAFF. The rearrangement joins TRBV6-2 or TRBV6-3 to TRBJ1-1; no definite D call. Germline CDR1 and CDR2: MNHEY and SVGEGT. V lost 6 bases to trimming and J lost 4 bases, with 15 bases between them. The CDR3 runs to 14 residues.

With regard to this clonotype: A much more abundant neighbour one base away suggests this may be a read error. The CDR3 reads CASSFGVRPAKYGYTF. CDR3 DNA sequence: TGTGCCAGCAGCTTTGGGGTCAGGCCCGCTAAGTATGGCTACACCTTC. The chain uses TRBV5-4 and TRBJ1-2; D not certain. CDR1 SGHNT and CDR2 YYREEE come from the germline V gene (reference sequence). The CDR3 has 16 residues.

The chain carries TRBV15 and TRBJ1-4, with no clear D. CDR3 length: 13 amino acids. The germline gives CDR1 LNHNV, CDR2 YYDKDF (reference sequence). Trimming removed 1 base from V and 9 bases from J, with 9 bases in between. The CDR3 bases are TGTGCCACCAGCAGAGTCCCGAGGCAAAAACTGTTTTTT. As protein: CATSRVPRQKLFF.

This chain connects TRBV9 to TRBJ1-2; tentative D call: TRBD1 (5 bases). This CDR3 spans 14 amino acids. Germline loops: CDR1 SGDLS, CDR2 YYNGEE. Trimming cost V 4 bases and J 3 bases, with 13 bases left between them. CDR3 DNA sequence: TGTGCCAGCAGCTTAGCGCGGGACGACTATGGCTACACCTTC. Its protein product is CASSLARDDYGYTF.